The 17 T cell receptor beta chains below come from one sample, sequenced in a study of cytomegalovirus exposure and HLA in healthy donors. PCR involved 60 Vbeta and 13 Jbeta primers. TCRdb's table, derived via immunoSEQ multiplex PCR, lists solely in-frame clones and lacks some. Recorded for this sample: approximately 38,000 clones. Sequenced sample: PBMCs. The receptors come from a middle-aged man in good health and CMV-seropositive.

The chain employs TRBV19 and TRBJ1-5, with D possibly TRBD1 on 5 matching bases. The CDR3 extends over 15 amino acids. Germline CDR1 is LNHDA and CDR2 is SQIVND (reference sequence). V lost 7 bases and J 6 bases, leaving 19 bases between the germline ends. This CDR3 is CASTFDRGGGQPQHF. The CDR3 region has the DNA TGTGCCAGTACCTTCGACCGCGGGGGGGGTCAGCCCCAGCATTTT. Full variable domain (rest looked up from reference TRBV19 and TRBJ1-5): DGGITQSPKYLFRKEGQNVTLSCEQNLNHDAMYWYRQDPGQGLRLIYYSQIVNDFQKGDIAEGYSVSREKKESFPLTVTSAQKNPTAFYLCASTFDRGGGQPQHFGDGTRLSIL.

The CDR3 DNA reads as TGTGCCAGCAGCTCGGGACTAGCGGGAGCCCTTTTCGGTGAGCAGTTCTTC. Translation: CASSSGLAGALFGEQFF. The chain couples TRBV5-8 to TRBJ2-1; 14 bases map to TRBD2. The CDR3 length is 17 residues. V gave up 3 bases and J gave up 9 bases; unmatched junction bases: 11. The germline CDR1 and CDR2 sequences are SGHTS and YDEGEE. The whole variable domain, remainder taken from reference TRBV5-8 and TRBJ2-1, is EAGVTQSPTHLIKTRGQQATLRCSPISGHTSVYWYQQALGLGLQFLLWYDEGEERNRGNFPPRFSGRQFPNYSSELNVNALELEDSALYLCASSSGLAGALFGEQFFGPGTRLTVL.

V gene TRBV5-4 combines with J gene TRBJ2-1, with 15 bases fitting TRBD2. CDR1 is SGHNT, CDR2 YYREEE, per germline (reference sequence). The V gene end was trimmed by 0 bases and the J gene end by 8 bases; junction bases not matched to a gene: 6. The CDR3 spans 17 residues. The CDR3 sequence: CASSLGPGLAGGDEQFF. The CDR3 nucleotides are TGTGCCAGCAGCTTGGGCCCGGGACTAGCGGGAGGCGATGAGCAGTTCTTC.

V usage is TRBV5-4 and J usage is TRBJ2-7, with TRBD2 identical over 8 bases. The germline CDR1 and CDR2 sequences are SGHNT and YYREEE (reference sequence). The V and J ends lost 2 bases and 3 bases, in that order; junction bases with no gene match: 4. CDR3 length: 14 amino acids. The CDR3 DNA is TGTGCCAGCAGCTTCGGCGGGACTAGCTACGAGCAGTACTTC. Amino acids: CASSFGGTSYEQYF.

This chain connects TRBV29-1 to TRBJ2-7; no definite D call. The germline V gene encodes CDR1 SQVTM and CDR2 ANQGSEA. The CDR3 covers 12 residues. The ends were cut back, 2 bases at V and 4 bases at J, with 9 bases in the middle. CDR3 loop: CSVENEAYEQYF. Here the CDR3 DNA reads TGCAGCGTTGAAAATGAAGCATACGAGCAGTACTTC.

The J gene is TRBJ2-3, the V gene TRBV6-5; possibly TRBD2 for D (6 bases). From germline, CDR1 is MNHEY and CDR2 SVGAGI. The CDR3 covers 14 residues. Trimming shortened V by 5 bases and J by 6 bases, and 15 bases separated the two germline ends. CDR3 nucleotides: TGTGCCAGCAGTCCCAGTGGGGGGAGGGATACGCAGTATTTT. Its translation: CASSPSGGRDTQYF.

V is TRBV6-4 and J is TRBJ1-3; D perhaps matches TRBD1 (6 bases). This CDR3 contains 14 residues. The ends were cut back, 4 bases at V and 0 bases at J, with 7 bases in the middle. The germline gives CDR1 MRHNA, CDR2 SNTAGT. CDR3 amino acids: CASSGTVSGNTIYF. CDR3 in DNA: TGTGCCAGCAGTGGGACAGTCTCTGGAAACACCATATATTTT.

This chain links TRBV2 with TRBJ1-3; TRBD1 matches 8 bases. The CDR3 runs to 13 residues. The germline V gene encodes CDR1 SNHLY and CDR2 FYNNEI. Trimming removed 4 bases from V and 8 bases from J; junction bases left unmatched: 4. The CDR3 region is CASSVQGADTIYF. DNA of the CDR3: TGTGCCAGCAGTGTTCAGGGGGCGGACACCATATATTTT.

The chain carries TRBV7-2 and TRBJ1-6; D is unresolved. This CDR3 region has 14 residues. V was pared by 5 bases and J by 6 bases, with 11 bases between. Germline loops: CDR1 SGHTA, CDR2 FQGNSA. DNA of the CDR3: TGTGCCAGCAGCCGGGAAGGGTCTAATTCACCCCTCCACTTT. Amino acid sequence: CASSREGSNSPLHF.

The chain recombines TRBV5-1 with TRBJ2-1; 9 bases are a match to TRBD2. CDR1 SGHRS and CDR2 YFSETQ come from the germline V gene. The ends lost 9 bases at V and 2 bases at J; junction bases unmatched: 3. This CDR3 comprises 13 residues. The CDR3, as DNA: TGCGCCACTAGACTAGCGGCCTACAATGAGCAGTTCTTC. Protein sequence: CATRLAAYNEQFF.

The V gene is TRBV10-1, the J gene TRBJ2-5; a weak D match, TRBD1 (5 bases). The V and J ends lost 2 bases and 5 bases respectively, with 9 bases between them. This CDR3 region has 13 residues. Germline lookup yields CDR1 WNHNN and CDR2 SYGVQD (reference sequence). In nucleotides, the CDR3 is TGCGCCAGCAGTGAGAGGGGCCGGGAGACCCAGTACTTC. The encoded protein is CASSERGRETQYF.

This rearrangement joins TRBV7-2 to TRBJ1-3, with D possibly TRBD1 on 5 matching bases. V lost 1 base, J lost 4 bases, and 11 bases lay in between. This CDR3 comprises 15 residues. The V gene's germline CDR1 is SGHTA and CDR2 FQGNSA. CDR3 in DNA: TGTGCCAGCAGCTTAGGGGGGGGTCCCGGAAACACCATATATTTT. As protein: CASSLGGGPGNTIYF.

The gene calls are TRBV7-2 and TRBJ2-3; D might be TRBD1 (6 bases). The CDR3 has 13 residues. V lost 4 bases and J lost 4, with 9 bases in between. CDR1 and CDR2 (germline): SGHTA, FQGNSA. The DNA of the CDR3 is TGTGCCAGCAGCTCAGGGGCCGCAGATACGCAGTATTTT. This sequence encodes CASSSGAADTQYF.

The genes are TRBV7-2 and TRBJ2-1; the D is unclear. Trimming took off 1 base at V and 9 bases at J, with 13 bases between the two ends. The germline CDR1 and CDR2 sequences are SGHTA and FQGNSA. The CDR3 extends over 14 amino acids. DNA for the CDR3: TGTGCCAGCAGCTTAGGCAGACTCCCCCTTGAGCAGTTCTTC. Amino acids: CASSLGRLPLEQFF.

The gene calls are TRBV7-2 and TRBJ2-7; unclear D gene. This CDR3 contains 14 residues. V was trimmed by 1 base and J by 6 bases, leaving 13 bases between them. Germline assignment: CDR1 SGHTA and CDR2 FQGNSA. CDR3: CASSLDGPTPEQYF. The DNA of the CDR3 is TGTGCCAGCAGCTTAGATGGTCCTACGCCCGAGCAGTACTTC.

The CDR3 nucleotides are TGCGCCACCATTCGGGAGTATGGGATAGATACGCAGTATTTT. Translation gives CATIREYGIDTQYF. The chain combines TRBV23-1 with TRBJ2-3; a possible D gene is TRBD2 (6 bases). TRBV23-1 qualifies as an ORF whose function is uncertain. This CDR3 is built from 14 residues. The germline V and J ends were trimmed by 10 bases and 5 bases, with 19 bases remaining between them.

This rearrangement joins TRBV30 to TRBJ2-7; maybe TRBD1 (5 bases). Trimming removed 2 bases from V and 0 bases from J, with 14 bases in between. The CDR3 loop spans 15 amino acids. CDR1 and CDR2 (germline): GTSNPN, SVGIG (reference sequence). In DNA form, the CDR3 reads TGTGCCTGGAGTCCCCCCCACAGGAGCTCCTACGAGCAGTACTTC. It specifies CAWSPPHRSSYEQYF.